This record looks at one T cell receptor (beta chain) sequence and its context. This clone was observed once. Its recognized antigen is unknown. The sample holds no much larger clone one base away, and base qualities are not on file. The time point label, read with the paper, signifies: baseline before first vaccination. The vaccinee samples were drawn from two UK trials, COV001 and COV002, one of which was a single-blind randomized controlled phase 2/3 trial testing AZD1222 (ChAdOx1 nCoV-19) in healthy adults. For TCRbeta chain sequencing, PBMC samples from trial participants were taken at day 0 and at day 28 after the second dose. This sample is drawn from a study of T cell responses to AZD1222 COVID-19 vaccine (dated by TCRdb to the early 2020s). Background for the entire study: Because spike-specific TCR depth and breadth did not differ between the two schedules, AZD1222 recipients who got a second dose at roughly 4 weeks were pooled with those who got a second dose at roughly 12 weeks. Enrollment into the trials was organized by age into subgroups of 18-55, 56-69 and 70-plus years, and those subgroups contained approximately 150, 30 and 60 TCR-sequenced participants, respectively. A total of just over 230 trial participants underwent TCR sequencing, of whom 207 received two doses of AZD1222 and some 25 received two doses of the MenACWY control vaccine.

Points the paper makes about the study in general: No day 14 peak-response samples were available, so repertoires were characterized only after the peak T cell response. CD4 TCRs associated with the vaccine covered the entire spike protein, and the dominant responses were in regions 160-218 and 743-854. In the small 56-69-year group, the increase in depth fell short of significance, most likely because of low power. Most participants were white British and females outnumbered males, and the authors suggested that clonal diversity may have been underestimated. Only a handful of AZD1222 recipients were SARS-CoV-2 seropositive at baseline, limiting conclusions about previously exposed vaccinees. A significant rise in spike-specific TCR breadth and depth was observed after two AZD1222 doses relative to day 0 and relative to MenACWY recipients. Reportedly, close to half of the unique spike-specific TCRs recognized epitopes lying outside the regions that are mutated in the B.1.351 and B.1.1.7 variants.

Its CDR3 holds 18 amino acids, cysteine through phenylalanine. The retained sequence is limited to the CDR3, 54 bases, with the frame set at the first base. CDR1 and CDR2 (SGHTA, FQGNSA) derive from the germline V gene. V ends up 5 bases short and J 5 bases short, with an unmatched junction base count of 13. The CDR3 regions of human TCRbeta chains were analyzed by immunosequencing. For the original study's pipeline: Repertoire TCRs were matched against a reference library of SARS-CoV-2-specific TCRs generated with the MIRA antigen-specificity platform. Breadth meant the fraction of unique TCRs that were SARS-CoV-2-associated, whereas depth meant the fraction of total T cells that were SARS-CoV-2-associated. Using the MIRA data, every spike-specific TCR was mapped to the spike region that the TCR reacted to and assigned to either a CD4 or a CD8 class. Log10-transformed breadth and depth values were compared by one-way ANOVA with Sidak's multiple comparisons tests. TCRdb limited this immuneACCESS table to in-frame rearrangements with V and J called. A share of clones is missing; checked studies link under half to unresolved V genes, and the rest is unexplained. D and trimming were read from the DNA, whereas the V and J calls and clone size are those reported in that table. Here the sample has roughly 180,000 clones; roughly 90% occur a single time. The ten largest clones capture less than 3% of the sample.

The TCR sequence derives from an adult in good health. The rearranged segments are TRBV7-2 and TRBJ2-2, with 11 middle bases fitting TRBD2. Sequencing was performed on peripheral blood, taken on day 0 of AZD1222 vaccination. The DNA reads TGTGCCAGCAGCCCTGGGCTAGCGGGAGGTAGGAGGACCGGGGAGCTGTTTTTT. Its protein product is CASSPGLAGGRRTGELFF.